This T cell receptor beta chain was retrieved from a study of human T cells and chemical hapten exposure. Sample time point: patch test 1, 2 weeks after DPC sensitization. Treatment described: therapeutic diphenylcyclopropenone sensitization with weekly scalp DPC. Each donor was an alopecia patient between 18 and 70 years of age who qualified for DPC. TCRdb re-analysed the RACE reads in MiXCR, keeping a single row per CDR3 protein. The sample contains 300,000 to 450,000 distinct CDR3 sequences, roughly 5% of which appear only once. This clonotype showed up many times. This specimen consisted of whole blood, obtained in connection with sensitization to the hapten diphenylcyclopropenone (DPC). The receptor's source is a woman aged 45 to 65 with alopecia areata. Some clones in this sample may be carry-over from other donors' samples.

CDR3 in DNA: TGTGCCAGCAGCGCCCCGCAAGAGACCCAGTACTTC. Translating gives CASSAPQETQYF. The V and J genes are TRBV28 and TRBJ2-5; D is undetermined. CDR3 length: 12 amino acids. In germline, CDR1 is MDHEN, CDR2 SYDVKM. V was trimmed by 6 bases and J by 2 bases, leaving 7 bases between them. The complete variable domain, with remaining parts taken from reference TRBV28 and TRBJ2-5, reads DVKVTQSSRYLVKRTGEKVFLECVQDMDHENMFWYRQDPGLGLRLIYFSYDVKMKEKGDIPEGYSVSREKKERFSLILESASTNQTSMYLCASSAPQETQYFGPGTRLLVL.